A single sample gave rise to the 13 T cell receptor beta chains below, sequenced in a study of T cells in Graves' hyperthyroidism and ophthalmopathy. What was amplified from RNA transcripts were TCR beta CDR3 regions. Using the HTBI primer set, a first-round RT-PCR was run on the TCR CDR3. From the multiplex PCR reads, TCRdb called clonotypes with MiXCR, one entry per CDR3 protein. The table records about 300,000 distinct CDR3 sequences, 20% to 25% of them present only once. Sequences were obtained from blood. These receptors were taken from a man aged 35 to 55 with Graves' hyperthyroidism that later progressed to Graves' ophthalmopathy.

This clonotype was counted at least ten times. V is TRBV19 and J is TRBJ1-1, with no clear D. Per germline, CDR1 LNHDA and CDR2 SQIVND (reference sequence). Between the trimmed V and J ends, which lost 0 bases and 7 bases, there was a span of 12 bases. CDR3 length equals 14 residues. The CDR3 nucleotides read TGTGCCAGTAGTATAGACGCTAGGGCAATTGAAGCTTTCTTT. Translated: CASSIDARAIEAFF.

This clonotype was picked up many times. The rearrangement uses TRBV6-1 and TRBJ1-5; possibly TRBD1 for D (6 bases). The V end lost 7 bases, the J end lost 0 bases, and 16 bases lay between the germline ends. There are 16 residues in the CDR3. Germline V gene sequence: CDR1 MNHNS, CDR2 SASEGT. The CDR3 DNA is TGTGCCAGCACCCTAGGGGACAATTATAGCAATCAGCCCCAGCATTTT. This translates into CASTLGDNYSNQPQHF.

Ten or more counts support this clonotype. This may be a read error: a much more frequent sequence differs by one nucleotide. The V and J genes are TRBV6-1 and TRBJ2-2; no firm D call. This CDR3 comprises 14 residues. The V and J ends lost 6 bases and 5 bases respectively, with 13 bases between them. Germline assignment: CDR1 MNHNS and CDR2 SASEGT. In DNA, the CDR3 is TGTGCCAGCAGACCAGAGACCCGTACCGGGGAGCTGTTTTTT. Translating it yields CASRPETRTGELFF.

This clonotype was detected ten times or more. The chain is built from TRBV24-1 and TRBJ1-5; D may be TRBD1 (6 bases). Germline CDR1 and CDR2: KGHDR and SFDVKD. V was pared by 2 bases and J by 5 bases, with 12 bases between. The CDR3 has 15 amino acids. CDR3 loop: CATSDSRTVDQPQHF. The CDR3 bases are TGTGCCACCAGTGATTCCCGGACAGTCGATCAGCCCCAGCATTTT.

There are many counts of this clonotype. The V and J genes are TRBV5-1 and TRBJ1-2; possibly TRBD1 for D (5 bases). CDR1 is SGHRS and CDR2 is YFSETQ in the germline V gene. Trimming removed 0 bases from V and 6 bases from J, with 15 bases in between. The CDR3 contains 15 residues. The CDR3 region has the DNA TGCGCCAGCAGCTTGGCCCTTGGAGGGGCGGATGGCTACACCTTC. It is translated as CASSLALGGADGYTF. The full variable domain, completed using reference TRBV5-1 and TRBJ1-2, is KAGVTQTPRYLIKTRGQQVTLSCSPISGHRSVSWYQQTPGQGLQFLFEYFSETQRNKGNFPGRFSGRQFSNSRSEMNVSTLELGDSALYLCASSLALGGADGYTFGSGTRLTVV.

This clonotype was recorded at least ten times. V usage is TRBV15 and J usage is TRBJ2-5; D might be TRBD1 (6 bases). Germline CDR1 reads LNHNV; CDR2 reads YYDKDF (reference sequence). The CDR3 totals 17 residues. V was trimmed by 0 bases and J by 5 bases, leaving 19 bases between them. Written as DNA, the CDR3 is TGTGCCACCAGCAGAGAGGGACATAGACAGGTCCCGGAGACCCAGTACTTC. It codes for CATSREGHRQVPETQYF.

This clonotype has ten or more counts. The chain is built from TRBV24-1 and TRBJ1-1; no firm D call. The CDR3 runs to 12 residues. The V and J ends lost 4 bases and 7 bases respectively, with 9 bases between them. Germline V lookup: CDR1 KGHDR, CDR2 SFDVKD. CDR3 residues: CATSDLTGEAFF. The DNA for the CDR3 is TGTGCCACCAGTGACCTGACGGGTGAAGCTTTCTTT.

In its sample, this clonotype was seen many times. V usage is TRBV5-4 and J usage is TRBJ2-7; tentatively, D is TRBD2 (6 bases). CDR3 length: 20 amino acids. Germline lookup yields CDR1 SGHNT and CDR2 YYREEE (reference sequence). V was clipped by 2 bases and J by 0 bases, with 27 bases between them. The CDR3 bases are TGTGCCAGCAGCTTCGGCCCCAGGAGGGGTTCCGGGACCGTCTCCTACGAGCAGTACTTC. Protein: CASSFGPRRGSGTVSYEQYF.

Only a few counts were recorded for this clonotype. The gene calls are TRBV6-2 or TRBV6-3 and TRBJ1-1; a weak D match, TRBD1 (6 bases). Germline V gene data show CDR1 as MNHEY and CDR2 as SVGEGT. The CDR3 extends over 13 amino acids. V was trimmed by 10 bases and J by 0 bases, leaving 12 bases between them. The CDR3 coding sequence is TGTGCCACCCAGACAGGCTTGAACACTGAAGCTTTCTTT. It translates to CATQTGLNTEAFF.

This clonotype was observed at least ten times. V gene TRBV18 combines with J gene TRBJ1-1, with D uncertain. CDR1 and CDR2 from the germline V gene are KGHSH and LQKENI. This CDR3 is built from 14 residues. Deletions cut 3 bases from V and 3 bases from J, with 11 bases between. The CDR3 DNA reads TGTGCCAGCTCACCGTTCAGGTCGGACACTGAAGCTTTCTTT. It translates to CASSPFRSDTEAFF.

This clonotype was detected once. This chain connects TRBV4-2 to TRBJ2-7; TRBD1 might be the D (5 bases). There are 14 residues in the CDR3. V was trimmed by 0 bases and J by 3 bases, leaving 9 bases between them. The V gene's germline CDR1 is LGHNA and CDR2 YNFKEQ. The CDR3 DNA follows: TGTGCCAGCAGCCAAGATAGGGGCCTCTACGAGCAGTACTTC. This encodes CASSQDRGLYEQYF.

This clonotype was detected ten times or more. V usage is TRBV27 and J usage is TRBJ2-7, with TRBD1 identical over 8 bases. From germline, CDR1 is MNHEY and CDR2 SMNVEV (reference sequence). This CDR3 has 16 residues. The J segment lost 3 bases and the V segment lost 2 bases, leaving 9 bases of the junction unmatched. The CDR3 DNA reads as TGTGCCAGCAGTTTAGGGCAGGGGGCGGCAGGCTACGAGCAGTACTTC. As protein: CASSLGQGAAGYEQYF.

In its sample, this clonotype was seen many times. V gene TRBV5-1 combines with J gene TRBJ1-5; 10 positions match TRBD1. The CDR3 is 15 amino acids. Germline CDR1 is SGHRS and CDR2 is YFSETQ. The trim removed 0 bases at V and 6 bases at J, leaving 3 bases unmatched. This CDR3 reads CASSLGTGGFQPQHF. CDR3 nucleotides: TGCGCCAGCAGCTTGGGGACAGGGGGTTTTCAGCCCCAGCATTTT. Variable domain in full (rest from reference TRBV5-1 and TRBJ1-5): KAGVTQTPRYLIKTRGQQVTLSCSPISGHRSVSWYQQTPGQGLQFLFEYFSETQRNKGNFPGRFSGRQFSNSRSEMNVSTLELGDSALYLCASSLGTGGFQPQHFGDGTRLSIL.